The 12 T cell receptor beta chains below all came from one sample that was sequenced in a study of HIV-infected patients and healthy controls. About 540 ng RNA was reverse transcribed with alpha and beta constant-region primers. Using multiplexing indices, alpha and beta chain libraries were generated apart by chain-specific third strand synthesis. TCRdb ran MiXCR on the 5' RACE reads and lists one entry per CDR3 protein. Of 7,500 to 10,000 distinct CDR3 sequences in the sample, around 8.2% were seen once. No cell fractionation was done, so the repertoire covers all unsorted peripheral blood T cells. The sample was blood, taken before antiretroviral therapy. These receptors were taken from an adult with HIV infection. The donor label of this sample is uncertain.

This clonotype was seen many times. V is TRBV4-1 and J is TRBJ2-1, with 14 bases that match TRBD2. The length of the CDR3 is 16 residues. The V and J ends lost 3 bases and 9 bases, in that order; junction bases with no gene match: 7. The germline V gene encodes CDR1 MGHRA and CDR2 YSYEKL. CDR3 in amino acids: CASSQGGLAGGSEQFF. CDR3 nucleotides: TGCGCCAGCAGCCAGGGAGGACTAGCGGGAGGCAGTGAGCAGTTCTTC.

This clonotype was counted at least ten times. The rearrangement joins TRBV29-1 to TRBJ2-1; 13 positions match TRBD2. From germline, CDR1 is SQVTM and CDR2 ANQGSEA. This CDR3 region has 19 residues. The trim removed 4 bases at V and 4 bases at J, leaving 16 bases unmatched. CDR3 sequence (DNA): TGCAGCGTTGGGCCTCCACTAGCGGGAGGGGGGACCGAATACAATGAGCAGTTCTTC. It yields the protein CSVGPPLAGGGTEYNEQFF.

This clonotype has just a few counts. V gene TRBV5-6 combines with J gene TRBJ1-3, with D possibly TRBD1 on 5 matching bases. Trimming removed 1 base at V and 3 bases at J, with 17 bases between. The CDR3 totals 17 residues. Looked up from germline, CDR1 is SGHDT and CDR2 is YYEEEE. The CDR3 loop reads CASSLSEGRTFGNTIYF. CDR3 sequence (DNA): TGTGCCAGCAGCTTGTCCGAGGGACGGACCTTTGGAAACACCATATATTTT.

This clonotype is labeled as medium-sized. The genes are TRBV4-1 and TRBJ2-3; D gene ambiguous. CDR1 is MGHRA and CDR2 is YSYEKL in the germline V gene. V gave up 6 bases and J gave up 5 bases, with 6 bases separating them. CDR3 length: 11 amino acids. The DNA for the CDR3 is TGCGCCAGCAGTCCTGGAGATACGCAGTATTTT. Protein product: CASSPGDTQYF.

This clonotype was seen many times. V gene TRBV15 combines with J gene TRBJ1-2; a weak D match, TRBD1 (6 bases). With 1 base removed from V and 8 bases from J, the gap between germline ends came to 14 bases. This CDR3 spans 14 amino acids. Looked up from germline, CDR1 is LNHNV and CDR2 is YYDKDF (reference sequence). CDR3 in amino acids: CATSRGDTPEGYTF. The CDR3 DNA follows: TGTGCCACCAGCAGAGGGGACACGCCGGAAGGCTACACCTTC.

This clonotype showed up many times. CDR3 residues: CASSQAGQSNEKLFF. The CDR3 coding sequence is TGTGCCAGCAGCCAAGCAGGACAGTCTAATGAAAAACTGTTTTTT. V gene TRBV3-1 combines with J gene TRBJ1-4; D might be TRBD1 (6 bases). CDR1 LGHDT and CDR2 YNNKEL come from the germline V gene (reference sequence). The length of the CDR3 is 15 residues. Between the trimmed V and J ends, which lost 1 base and 3 bases, there was a span of 9 bases.

Judged by abundance, this clonotype is medium-sized (0.01 to 0.1%). V and J are TRBV19 and TRBJ2-4, with 13 bases aligning to TRBD2. With 3 bases clipped from V and 9 bases from J, the junction kept 8 bases outside the gene matches. The CDR3 sequence is 16 residues long. Looked up from germline, CDR1 is LNHDA and CDR2 is SQIVND (reference sequence). The CDR3 protein is CASSIAGTSGTTIQYF. CDR3 nucleotide sequence: TGTGCCAGTAGTATTGCCGGGACTAGCGGGACTACCATTCAGTACTTC.

The V and J genes are TRBV5-6 and TRBJ2-1, with D possibly matching TRBD2 (5 bases). Germline loops: CDR1 SGHDT, CDR2 YYEEEE. This CDR3 has 12 amino acids. V lost 4 bases and J 9 bases, leaving 11 bases between the germline ends. The CDR3 region is CASSTTRTEQFF. In nucleotides, the CDR3 is TGTGCCAGCAGCACAACTAGGACTGAGCAGTTCTTC. Based on the CDR3 plus reference TRBV5-6 and TRBJ2-1, the full variable domain is DAGVTQSPTHLIKTRGQQVTLRCSPKSGHDTVSWYQQALGQGPQFIFQYYEEEERQRGNFPDRFSGHQFPNYSSELNVNALLLGDSALYLCASSTTRTEQFFGPGTRLTVL.

This clonotype occurred many times. V is TRBV20-1 and J is TRBJ2-2; D may be TRBD1 or TRBD2 (5 bases each). The V and J ends lost 3 bases and 2 bases respectively, with 7 bases between them. This CDR3 has 13 residues. Germline assignment: CDR1 DFQATT and CDR2 SNEGSKA (reference sequence). The CDR3 DNA is TGCAGTGCTAGGGGACCTAACACCGGGGAGCTGTTTTTT. Translation gives CSARGPNTGELFF.

This clonotype was seen repeatedly, ten times or more. V is TRBV28 and J is TRBJ2-7; maybe TRBD1 (6 bases). Germline values: CDR1 MDHEN, CDR2 SYDVKM. With 7 bases removed from V and 2 bases from J, the gap between germline ends came to 15 bases. The CDR3 is 14 residues long. This CDR3 reads CASTRWGTTYEQYF. In nucleotides, the CDR3 is TGTGCCAGCACCCGGTGGGGGACAACCTACGAGCAGTACTTC.

The J gene is TRBJ2-1, the V gene TRBV5-1, with D tentatively TRBD2 (5 bases). V was clipped by 4 bases and J by 0 bases, with 11 bases between them. Per the germline V gene, CDR1 is SGHRS and CDR2 is YFSETQ. The length of the CDR3 is 15 residues. This CDR3 is CASSADFSSYNEQFF. The DNA of the CDR3 is TGCGCCAGCAGCGCGGACTTTAGCTCCTACAATGAGCAGTTCTTC.

There are many counts of this clonotype. The chain uses TRBV6-6 and TRBJ2-1; D gene ambiguous. The CDR3 consists of 14 residues. Per the germline V gene, CDR1 is MNHNY and CDR2 is SVGAGI (reference sequence). V was cut by 2 bases and J by 6 bases, with 11 bases left in between. The CDR3 nucleotides read TGTGCCAGCAGTTACGACCGCCGGAGCAATGAGCAGTTCTTC. Protein sequence: CASSYDRRSNEQFF.